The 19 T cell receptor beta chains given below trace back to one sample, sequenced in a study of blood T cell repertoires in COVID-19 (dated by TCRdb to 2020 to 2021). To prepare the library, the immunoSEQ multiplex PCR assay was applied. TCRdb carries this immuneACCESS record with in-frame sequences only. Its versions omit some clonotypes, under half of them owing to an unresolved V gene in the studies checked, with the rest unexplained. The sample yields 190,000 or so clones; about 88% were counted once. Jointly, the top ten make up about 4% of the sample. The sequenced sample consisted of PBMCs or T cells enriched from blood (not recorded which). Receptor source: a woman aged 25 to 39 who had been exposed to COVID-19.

The DNA of the CDR3 is TGTGCCAGCAGCTTGGCTCAGGGGATAGAAGCTTTCTTT. Translated: CASSLAQGIEAFF. The chain recombines TRBV5-5 with TRBJ1-1; D might be TRBD1 (6 bases). Trimming left V 0 bases short and J 8 bases short, with 11 bases between. Germline V lookup: CDR1 SGHKS, CDR2 YYEKEE (reference sequence). This CDR3 is built from 13 residues. Full variable domain (remainder filled in from reference TRBV5-5 and TRBJ1-1): DAGVTQSPTHLIKTRGQQVTLRCSPISGHKSVSWYQQVLGQGPQFIFQYYEKEERGRGNFPDRFSARQFPNYSSELNVNALLLGDSALYLCASSLAQGIEAFFGQGTRLTVV.

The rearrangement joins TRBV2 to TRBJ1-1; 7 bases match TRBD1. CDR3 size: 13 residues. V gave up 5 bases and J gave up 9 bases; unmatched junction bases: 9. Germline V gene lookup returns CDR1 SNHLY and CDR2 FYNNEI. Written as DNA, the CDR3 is TGTGCCAGCAGTCCCGAGGGGGGACAGAAAGCTTTCTTT. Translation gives CASSPEGGQKAFF.

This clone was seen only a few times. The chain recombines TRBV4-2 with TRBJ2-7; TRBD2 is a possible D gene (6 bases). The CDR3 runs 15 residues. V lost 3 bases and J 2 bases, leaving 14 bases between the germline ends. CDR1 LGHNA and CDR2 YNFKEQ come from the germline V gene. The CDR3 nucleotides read TGTGCCAGCAGCCAGGTTCCAGGGAGGACCTACGAGCAGTACTTC. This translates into CASSQVPGRTYEQYF.

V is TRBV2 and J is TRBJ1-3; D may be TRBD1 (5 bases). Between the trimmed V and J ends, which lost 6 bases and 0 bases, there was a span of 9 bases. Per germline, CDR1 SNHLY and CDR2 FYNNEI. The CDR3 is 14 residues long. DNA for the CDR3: TGTGCCAGCAGGGCACAGGTCTCTGGAAACACCATATATTTT. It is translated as CASRAQVSGNTIYF.

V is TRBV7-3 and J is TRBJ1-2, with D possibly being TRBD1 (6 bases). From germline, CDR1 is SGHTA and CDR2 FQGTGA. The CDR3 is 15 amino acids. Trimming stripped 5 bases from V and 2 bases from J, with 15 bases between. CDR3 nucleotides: TGTGCCAGCAGCATCAGAGAGGGGGACAACTATGGCTACACCTTC. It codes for CASSIREGDNYGYTF.

The CDR3, as DNA: TGTGCCAGTAGTATCTCGGGGACAGGGCCGAGCACTGAAGCTTTCTTT. This codes for CASSISGTGPSTEAFF. The rearrangement uses TRBV19 and TRBJ1-1; 9 nucleotides agree with TRBD1. CDR3 length: 16 amino acids. In germline, CDR1 is LNHDA, CDR2 SQIVND (reference sequence). V lost 3 bases to trimming and J lost 4 bases; unmatched junction nucleotides: 9. The full variable domain, its missing parts supplied by reference TRBV19 and TRBJ1-1, is DGGITQSPKYLFRKEGQNVTLSCEQNLNHDAMYWYRQDPGQGLRLIYYSQIVNDFQKGDIAEGYSVSREKKESFPLTVTSAQKNPTAFYLCASSISGTGPSTEAFFGQGTRLTVV.

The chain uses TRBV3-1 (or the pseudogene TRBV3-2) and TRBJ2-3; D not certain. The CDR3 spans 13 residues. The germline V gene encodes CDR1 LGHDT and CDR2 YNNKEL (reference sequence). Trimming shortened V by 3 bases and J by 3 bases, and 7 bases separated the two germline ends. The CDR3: CASSQLNTDTQYF. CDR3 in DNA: TGTGCCAGCAGCCAGCTAAATACAGATACGCAGTATTTT.

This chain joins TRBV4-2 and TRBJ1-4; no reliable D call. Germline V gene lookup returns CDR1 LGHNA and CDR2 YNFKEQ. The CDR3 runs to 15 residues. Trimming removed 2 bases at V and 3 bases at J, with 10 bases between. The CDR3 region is CASSQILGANEKLFF. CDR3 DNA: TGTGCCAGCAGCCAAATACTCGGGGCTAATGAAAAACTGTTTTTT.

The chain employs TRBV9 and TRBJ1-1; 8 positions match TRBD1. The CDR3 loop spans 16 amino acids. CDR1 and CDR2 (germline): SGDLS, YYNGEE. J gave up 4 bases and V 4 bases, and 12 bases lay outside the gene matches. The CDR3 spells CASSNRPDREGTEAFF. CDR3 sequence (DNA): TGTGCCAGCAGCAACCGCCCGGACAGGGAGGGCACTGAAGCTTTCTTT.

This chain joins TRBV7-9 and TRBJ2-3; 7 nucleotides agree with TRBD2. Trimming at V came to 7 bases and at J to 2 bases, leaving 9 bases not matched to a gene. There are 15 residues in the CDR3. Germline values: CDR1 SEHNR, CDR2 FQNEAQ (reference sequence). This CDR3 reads CASTNQLATTDTQYF. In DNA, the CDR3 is TGTGCCAGCACCAACCAACTAGCGACCACAGATACGCAGTATTTT. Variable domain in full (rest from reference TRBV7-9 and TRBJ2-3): DTGVSQNPRHKITKRGQNVTFRCDPISEHNRLYWYRQTLGQGPEFLTYFQNEAQLEKSRLLSDRFSAERPKGSFSTLEIQRTEQGDSAMYLCASTNQLATTDTQYFGPGTRLTVL.

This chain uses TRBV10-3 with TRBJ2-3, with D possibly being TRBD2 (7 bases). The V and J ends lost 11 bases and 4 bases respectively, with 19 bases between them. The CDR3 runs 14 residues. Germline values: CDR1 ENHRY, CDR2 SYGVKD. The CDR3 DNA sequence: TGTGCCCCCGGTGGGGGGGCTTACGCAGATACGCAGTATTTT. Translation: CAPGGGAYADTQYF.

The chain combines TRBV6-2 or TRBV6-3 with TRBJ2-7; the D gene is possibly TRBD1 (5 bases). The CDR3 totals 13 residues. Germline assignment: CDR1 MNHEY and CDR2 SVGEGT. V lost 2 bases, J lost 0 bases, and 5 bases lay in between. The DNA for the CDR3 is TGTGCCAGCAGTTACGGACACTCCTACGAGCAGTACTTC. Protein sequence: CASSYGHSYEQYF.

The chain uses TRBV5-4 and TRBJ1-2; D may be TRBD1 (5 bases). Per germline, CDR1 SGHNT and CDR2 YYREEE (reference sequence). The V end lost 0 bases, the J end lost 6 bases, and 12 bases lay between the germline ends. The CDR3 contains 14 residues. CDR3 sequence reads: CASSLAAGQDGYTF. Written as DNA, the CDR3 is TGTGCCAGCAGCTTGGCGGCAGGGCAAGATGGCTACACCTTC.

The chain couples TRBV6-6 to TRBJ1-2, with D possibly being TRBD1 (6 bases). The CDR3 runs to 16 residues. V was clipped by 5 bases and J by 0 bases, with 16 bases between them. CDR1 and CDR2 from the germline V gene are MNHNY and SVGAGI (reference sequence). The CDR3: CASSRQADPTNYGYTF. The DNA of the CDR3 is TGTGCCAGCAGTCGACAGGCCGATCCAACTAACTATGGCTACACCTTC.

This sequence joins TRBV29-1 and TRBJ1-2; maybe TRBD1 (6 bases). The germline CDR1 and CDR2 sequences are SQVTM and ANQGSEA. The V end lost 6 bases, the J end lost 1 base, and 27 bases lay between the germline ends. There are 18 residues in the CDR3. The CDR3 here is CSVELRGGASEGNYGYTF. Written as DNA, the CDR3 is TGCAGCGTAGAACTGAGGGGGGGCGCCTCGGAGGGTAACTATGGCTACACCTTC.

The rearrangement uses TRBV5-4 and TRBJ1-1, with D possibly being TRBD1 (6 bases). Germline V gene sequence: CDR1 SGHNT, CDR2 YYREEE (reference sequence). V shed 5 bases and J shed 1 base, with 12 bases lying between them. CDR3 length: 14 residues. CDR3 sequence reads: CASRHDRRNTEAFF. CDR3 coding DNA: TGTGCCAGCAGGCACGACAGGAGGAACACTGAAGCTTTCTTT.

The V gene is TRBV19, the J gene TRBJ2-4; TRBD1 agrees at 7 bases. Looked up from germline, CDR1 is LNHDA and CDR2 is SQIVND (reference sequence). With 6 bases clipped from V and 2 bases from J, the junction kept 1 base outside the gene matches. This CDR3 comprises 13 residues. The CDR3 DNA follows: TGTGCCAGTAGGACAGGGCCCAAAAACATTCAGTACTTC. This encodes CASRTGPKNIQYF. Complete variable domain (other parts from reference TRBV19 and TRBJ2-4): DGGITQSPKYLFRKEGQNVTLSCEQNLNHDAMYWYRQDPGQGLRLIYYSQIVNDFQKGDIAEGYSVSREKKESFPLTVTSAQKNPTAFYLCASRTGPKNIQYFGAGTRLSVL.

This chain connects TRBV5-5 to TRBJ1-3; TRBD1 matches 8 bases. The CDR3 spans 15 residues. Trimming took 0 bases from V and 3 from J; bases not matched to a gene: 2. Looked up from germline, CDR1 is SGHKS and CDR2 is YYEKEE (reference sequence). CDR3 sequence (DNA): TGTGCCAGCAGCTTGGGGACAGGGAGTGGAAACACCATATATTTT. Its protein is CASSLGTGSGNTIYF.

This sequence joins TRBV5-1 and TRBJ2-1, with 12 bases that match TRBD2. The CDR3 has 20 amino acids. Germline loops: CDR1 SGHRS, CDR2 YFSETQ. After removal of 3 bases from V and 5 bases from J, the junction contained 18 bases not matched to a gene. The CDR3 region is CASSSPSSSGGANNHNEQFF. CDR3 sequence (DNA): TGCGCCAGCAGCTCCCCATCCTCTAGCGGGGGGGCTAATAATCACAATGAGCAGTTCTTC.